This paragraph reports one T cell receptor beta chain. Assay: immunoSEQ multiplex PCR; the TCRdb copy retains only in-frame clones and omits some. The sample holds under 2,500,000 clones, 90% to 96% seen once. Donors comprised healthy HIV-negative adults lacking recent acute infections or vaccinations. This record belongs to a study of shared clonotypes between healthy human individuals. The CDR3 consists of 15 residues. V was pared by 0 bases and J by 6 bases, with 15 bases between. Germline V lookup: CDR1 SGHNT, CDR2 YYREEE (reference sequence). The sequence was obtained from a man aged 18 to 29 in good health. The V call is TRBV5-4, the J call TRBJ1-1; weak D call: TRBD1 (5 bases). The sequencing input was naive CD4+ T cells sorted from blood. Regarding subset: CD45RA+ positively selected. The CDR3 DNA reads TGTGCCAGCAGCTTGGACCCAGGGCTAAGGTCTGAAGCTTTCTTT. This encodes CASSLDPGLRSEAFF.